The 10 T cell receptor beta chains below all came from one sample that was sequenced in a study of cytomegalovirus exposure and HLA in healthy donors. The PCR had 60 Vbeta and 13 Jbeta primers. Profiling relied on immunoSEQ multiplex PCR, and the TCRdb table lists in-frame clones only, not all of them. This sample has 80,000 or so clones, with about two thirds found just once. The material sequenced was PBMCs. These receptors were obtained from a young man in good health and CMV-seropositive.

The CDR3 sequence is CASTPGGRGYEQYF. CDR3 DNA: TGTGCCAGCACTCCAGGGGGCAGAGGGTACGAGCAGTACTTC. The chain joins TRBV25-1 to TRBJ2-5, with 8 nucleotides matching TRBD1. The DNA end lines up better with TRBJ2-7; the J call may be wrong. This CDR3 contains 14 residues. The germline V gene has CDR1 MGHDK and CDR2 SYGVNS.

This sequence joins TRBV9 and TRBJ2-3; TRBD2 agrees at 13 bases. J lost 4 bases, V lost 4 bases, and 6 bases had no gene match. Per germline, CDR1 SGDLS and CDR2 YYNGEE. This CDR3 has 16 amino acids. The chain's CDR3 is CASSPWTSGSPDTQYF. CDR3 nucleotide sequence: TGTGCCAGCAGCCCCTGGACTAGCGGGAGCCCAGATACGCAGTATTTT.

The rearrangement joins TRBV30 to TRBJ2-3, with unresolved D. Trimming took off 2 bases at V and 6 bases at J, with 3 bases between the two ends. Germline-derived CDR1 and CDR2 are GTSNPN and SVGIG (reference sequence). This CDR3 contains 10 residues. In DNA form, the CDR3 reads TGTGCCTGGAGTCAGGATACGCAGTATTTT. Its protein is CAWSQDTQYF.

This clone showed up just a few times. Compared with germline, one end of the junction differs, possibly owing to a read error. CDR3 region: CASSRGGGGPDTQYF. The CDR3 bases are TGTGCTAGCAGCCGTGGTGGTGGGGGCCCAGATACGCAGTATTTT. The gene calls are TRBV7-7 and TRBJ2-3; D is possibly TRBD1 (6 bases). The CDR3 contains 15 residues. Germline CDR1 is SSHAT and CDR2 is FNYEAQ (reference sequence).

The gene calls are TRBV4-3 and TRBJ2-1, with 16 bases that match TRBD2. This CDR3 has 20 residues. Trimming cost V 1 base and J 7 bases; bases outside gene matches: 13. Per germline, CDR1 LGHNA and CDR2 YSLEER. The CDR3 here is CASSQVQPGLAGGPGNEQFF. CDR3 nucleotides: TGCGCCAGCAGCCAAGTCCAACCGGGACTAGCGGGAGGGCCGGGGAATGAGCAGTTCTTC.

The rearrangement links TRBV30 to TRBJ1-6; no clear D gene. Trimming removed 0 bases at V and 5 bases at J, with 11 bases between. Germline CDR1 GTSNPN, CDR2 SVGIG (reference sequence). This CDR3 region has 15 residues. The CDR3 spells CAWSVLVTHNSPLHF. The DNA of the CDR3 is TGTGCCTGGAGTGTACTGGTGACACATAATTCACCCCTCCACTTT.

The V gene is TRBV4-3, the J gene TRBJ2-5; D possibly corresponds to TRBD1 (8 bases). This CDR3 contains 16 residues. With 0 bases removed from V and 4 bases from J, the gap between germline ends came to 15 bases. CDR1 is LGHNA, CDR2 YSLEER, per germline. The CDR3 here is CASSQDPTGEGETQYF. The DNA for the CDR3 is TGCGCCAGCAGCCAAGATCCGACAGGGGAGGGAGAGACCCAGTACTTC.

This clone has just one count. The V gene is TRBV10-2, the J gene TRBJ2-7; TRBD1 matches at 9 bases. V shed 2 bases and J 6 bases; nucleotides not matched to a gene: 8. The CDR3 runs 15 residues. Germline CDR1 reads WSHSY; CDR2 reads SAAADI. The CDR3 sequence: CASSEVVQGAREQYF. The CDR3 nucleotides read TGCGCCAGCAGTGAGGTGGTACAGGGGGCGCGCGAGCAGTACTTC.

The V call is TRBV5-4, the J call TRBJ2-1, with 9 bases identical to TRBD2. This CDR3 spans 17 amino acids. Germline V CDR1 and CDR2: SGHNT, YYREEE (reference sequence). The V segment lost 7 bases and the J segment 6 bases; nucleotides outside the gene matches: 17. The CDR3 DNA follows: TGTGCCAGCCACCGCCGTGGGGGTAGCGGGGGACGCAATGAGCAGTTCTTC. As protein: CASHRRGGSGGRNEQFF. Full variable domain (missing parts from reference TRBV5-4 and TRBJ2-1): ETGVTQSPTHLIKTRGQQVTLRCSSQSGHNTVSWYQQALGQGPQFIFQYYREEENGRGNFPPRFSGLQFPNYSSELNVNALELDDSALYLCASHRRGGSGGRNEQFFGPGTRLTVL.

The V gene is TRBV7-9, the J gene TRBJ2-7, with D possibly being TRBD1 (6 bases). The CDR3 runs 15 residues. The V gene lost 0 bases and the J gene lost 5 bases, with 14 bases spanning the gap. Germline CDR1 SEHNR, CDR2 FQNEAQ (reference sequence). The CDR3 loop is CASSLARRRTDEQYF. In nucleotides, the CDR3 is TGTGCCAGCAGCTTAGCCCGTCGCCGGACAGACGAGCAGTACTTC. The full variable domain, with the rest looked up from reference TRBV7-9 and TRBJ2-7, is DTGVSQNPRHKITKRGQNVTFRCDPISEHNRLYWYRQTLGQGPEFLTYFQNEAQLEKSRLLSDRFSAERPKGSFSTLEIQRTEQGDSAMYLCASSLARRRTDEQYFGPGTRLTVT.